Listed here are 11 T cell receptor beta chains from one sample, sequenced in a study of technical replicates of blood from several donors. Data came from immunoSEQ multiplex PCR; TCRdb stores just in-frame clones and leaves some out. Here the sample spans 14,000 or so clones, 80% to 85% being singletons. The material sequenced was PBMCs. The receptors stem from a human donor in good health.

J is TRBJ2-3 and V is TRBV11-3; 7 nucleotides line up with TRBD2. Germline V gene lookup returns CDR1 SGHNT and CDR2 YENEEA. There are 18 residues in the CDR3. Trimming at V came to 1 base and at J to 3 bases, leaving 13 bases not matched to a gene. The CDR3 region is CASSLGFCGSFRTDTQYF. The DNA of the CDR3 is TGTGCCAGCAGCTTAGGTTTCTGCGGGAGTTTTAGGACAGATACGCAGTATTTT. Drawing the rest from reference TRBV11-3 and TRBJ2-3, the complete variable domain is EAGVVQSPRYKIIEKKQPVAFWCNPISGHNTLYWYLQNLGQGPELLIRYENEEAVDDSQLPKDRFSAERLKGVDSTLKIQPAELGDSAVYLCASSLGFCGSFRTDTQYFGPGTRLTVL.

The rearrangement joins TRBV6-1 to TRBJ2-5; TRBD1 agrees at 10 bases. Germline lookup yields CDR1 MNHNS and CDR2 SASEGT. This CDR3 is 15 amino acids long. V shed 6 bases, J shed 5 bases, and the junction held 9 bases outside the gene matches. CDR3 in DNA: TGTGCCAGCAGAGCCGGGACAGGGGCGCGGGAGACCCAGTACTTC. This encodes CASRAGTGARETQYF.

V gene TRBV5-8 combines with J gene TRBJ2-5; perhaps TRBD1 as D (5 bases). Germline V gene sequence: CDR1 SGHTS, CDR2 YDEGEE. There are 12 residues in the CDR3. Trimming shortened V by 4 bases and J by 2 bases, and 6 bases separated the two germline ends. DNA for the CDR3: TGTGCCAGCAGCCGACAGCAAGAGACCCAGTACTTC. This encodes CASSRQQETQYF.

The V call is TRBV19, the J call TRBJ2-2, with D possibly being TRBD1 (5 bases). The CDR3 has 16 amino acids. V lost 6 bases and J lost 2, with 16 bases in between. CDR1 and CDR2 from the germline V gene are LNHDA and SQIVND (reference sequence). Here the CDR3 DNA reads TGTGCCAGTAGAGCCCGGCAGGGTCCCAACACCGGGGAGCTGTTTTTT. This sequence encodes CASRARQGPNTGELFF.

This rearrangement joins TRBV2 to TRBJ2-2; 9 nucleotides agree with TRBD2. Germline assignment: CDR1 SNHLY and CDR2 FYNNEI. CDR3 length: 15 residues. The V gene end was trimmed by 4 bases and the J gene end by 8 bases; junction bases not matched to a gene: 8. DNA for the CDR3: TGTGCCAGCAGTGGGACTAGCGCCAACATAGGGGAGCTGTTTTTT. Translated: CASSGTSANIGELFF.

This rearrangement joins TRBV13 to TRBJ2-3, with TRBD2 matching over 7 bases. V was pared by 5 bases and J by 3 bases, with 8 bases of the junction left unmatched. Germline loops: CDR1 PRHDT, CDR2 FYEKMQ (reference sequence). The CDR3 spans 15 residues. CDR3 sequence: CASSPLTSLTDTQYF. The CDR3 coding sequence is TGTGCCAGCAGCCCGTTGACTAGCTTGACAGATACGCAGTATTTT.

The gene calls are TRBV6-4 and TRBJ1-5, with D unresolved. The V end lost 4 bases, the J end lost 0 bases, and 4 bases lay between the germline ends. The CDR3 consists of 13 residues. CDR1 and CDR2 from the germline V gene are MRHNA and SNTAGT. CDR3 coding DNA: TGTGCCAGCAGTGCAAATAGCAATCAGCCCCAGCATTTT. This codes for CASSANSNQPQHF.

The chain recombines TRBV6-1 with TRBJ1-5; no clear D. CDR1 is MNHNS and CDR2 is SASEGT in the germline V gene. V was clipped by 1 base and J by 4 bases, with 11 bases between them. The CDR3 runs to 15 residues. The CDR3 nucleotides are TGTGCCAGCAGTGAAGTGGGCCCTTTAAATCAGCCCCAGCATTTT. The encoded protein is CASSEVGPLNQPQHF.

The V call is TRBV13, the J call TRBJ1-4, with 9 bases that match TRBD1. CDR1 PRHDT and CDR2 FYEKMQ come from the germline V gene (reference sequence). V lost 5 bases and J lost 8; bases outside the gene matches: 9. This CDR3 spans 15 amino acids. CDR3 residues: CASSAYRGRGEKLFF. The CDR3 DNA follows: TGTGCCAGCAGCGCCTACAGGGGGCGAGGGGAAAAACTGTTTTTT.

V gene TRBV12-5 combines with J gene TRBJ2-1; 14 bases fit TRBD2. Germline V gene sequence: CDR1 LGHNT, CDR2 FRNRAP. The CDR3 is 18 residues long. J was trimmed by 7 bases and V by 0 bases; bases with no gene match: 8. The CDR3, as DNA: TGTGCTAGTGGTTTGGTAAAGGGACTAGCGGGAGCTTATAATGAGCAGTTCTTC. Translating gives CASGLVKGLAGAYNEQFF.

The chain combines TRBV7-7 with TRBJ1-4; possible D gene TRBD1, 6 bases. Germline V gene data show CDR1 as SSHAT and CDR2 as FNYEAQ (reference sequence). The V gene lost 2 bases and the J gene lost 4 bases, with 11 bases spanning the gap. This CDR3 contains 15 residues. CDR3 sequence reads: CASSLIQGVNEKLFF. The CDR3 DNA sequence: TGTGCCAGCAGCTTAATACAGGGAGTTAATGAAAAACTGTTTTTT.